Listed below are T cell receptor beta chains from one sample, sequenced in a study of blood T cell repertoires in COVID-19. Assay used: immunoSEQ multiplex PCR; TCRdb lists only in-frame clones, some missing. The data show tens of thousands of clones, 90% seen once. Sequenced material: peripheral blood. Receptor source: a man between 45 and 60 years old with acute or convalescent COVID-19. Both conserved end residues are part of each CDR3. The D gene is left open where the match is weak. Size values are once, few and many counts, or a class for expanded clones, and some rows have none.

J	size	D	V	CDR3	DNA
TRBJ1-1	.	TRBD1	TRBV19	CASSSSVKGANTEAFF	TGTGCCAGTAGTTCCTCAGTTAAGGGGGCGAACACTGAAGCTTTCTTT
TRBJ2-2	.	.	TRBV10-3	CAISWTEPGELFF	TGTGCCATCAGTTGGACAGAACCCGGGGAGCTGTTTTTT
TRBJ2-2	.	.	TRBV11-2	CASSLVRNTGELFF	TGTGCCAGCAGCTTAGTTCGGAACACCGGGGAGCTGTTTTTT
TRBJ1-5	.	.	TRBV6-1	CASSEAGGEYQPQHF	TGTGCCAGCAGTGAAGCAGGGGGTGAGTATCAGCCCCAGCATTTT
TRBJ2-3	.	TRBD2	TRBV7-9	CASSPGLAGSGTQYF	TGTGCCAGCAGCCCGGGACTAGCGGGATCGGGTACGCAGTATTTT
TRBJ2-7	few	TRBD1	TRBV18	CASSPGQGEEQYF	TGTGCCAGCTCACCAGGACAGGGCGAAGAGCAGTACTTC
TRBJ1-2	.	.	TRBV7-2	CASSLYFGRETGYGYTF	TGTGCCAGCAGCTTATATTTCGGGCGGGAGACGGGCTATGGCTACACCTTC
TRBJ1-1	.	.	TRBV19	CASTAGFDTEAFF	TGTGCCAGTACAGCAGGGTTTGACACTGAAGCTTTCTTT
TRBJ2-1	.	TRBD2	TRBV6-5	CASSRKGLAGVRQFF	TGTGCCAGCAGCCGAAAGGGACTAGCGGGAGTCCGGCAGTTCTTC
TRBJ1-5	.	.	TRBV5-1	CASSLSLDRNQPQHF	TGCGCCAGCAGCTTGAGCCTGGACAGAAATCAGCCCCAGCATTTT
TRBJ2-7	.	.	TRBV4-1	CASLTGGKDEQYF	TGCGCCAGTTTAACAGGAGGGAAGGACGAGCAGTACTTC
TRBJ1-4	.	TRBD1	TRBV10-3	CAISVEGATTNEKLFF	TGTGCCATCAGTGTGGAGGGGGCGACAACTAATGAAAAACTGTTTTTT
TRBJ1-3	.	.	TRBV7-9	CASSLGVGVAGNTIYF	TGTGCCAGCAGCTTAGGGGTAGGGGTTGCTGGAAACACCATATATTTT
TRBJ2-7	once	TRBD2	TRBV6-1	CASSEQAGGPHEQYF	TGTGCCAGCAGTGAACAAGCGGGAGGGCCTCACGAGCAGTACTTC
TRBJ2-1	.	.	TRBV24-1	CATSDNLYNEQFF	TGTGCCACCAGTGACAACCTATACAATGAGCAGTTCTTC
TRBJ1-1	.	.	TRBV19	CATRTAWVAEAFF	TGTGCCACCAGGACAGCCTGGGTGGCTGAAGCTTTCTTT
TRBJ2-2	.	.	TRBV27	CASSRAGTGELFF	TGTGCCAGCAGTAGAGCGGGCACCGGGGAGCTGTTTTTT
TRBJ2-5	.	TRBD1	TRBV27	CASSSSTGPQETQYF	TGTGCCAGCAGTTCCTCGACAGGGCCGCAAGAGACCCAGTACTTC
TRBJ2-2	.	.	TRBV4-2	CASSLLGQNTGELFF	TGTGCCAGCAGCCTTCTGGGCCAGAACACCGGGGAGCTGTTTTTT
TRBJ2-1	.	.	TRBV19	CASSSGKIYNEQFF	TGTGCCAGTTCAAGCGGCAAGATCTACAATGAGCAGTTCTTC
TRBJ2-5	.	.	TRBV19	CASSTGWETQYF	TGTGCCAGTAGTACAGGTTGGGAGACCCAGTACTTC
TRBJ1-5	.	TRBD1	TRBV18	CASSPGTGEGQPQHF	TGTGCCAGCTCACCGGGGACAGGGGAAGGACAGCCCCAGCATTTT
TRBJ2-3	.	.	TRBV24-1	CATRGVTDTQYF	TGTGCCACCAGGGGAGTCACAGATACGCAGTATTTT
TRBJ1-5	.	TRBD1	TRBV27	CASRRGGQVGSNQPQHF	TGTGCCAGCAGGCGAGGGGGACAGGTTGGTAGCAATCAGCCCCAGCATTTT
TRBJ2-5	.	.	TRBV7-2	CASSSLAQAQYF	TGTGCCAGCAGCTCCCTGGCCCAGGCCCAGTACTTC
TRBJ1-1	.	TRBD1	TRBV3-1/TRBV3-2	CASSHLGGQGVTEAFF	TGTGCCAGCAGCCATTTAGGGGGGCAGGGGGTAACGGAAGCTTTCTTT
TRBJ2-4	few	.	TRBV7-9	CASSLGESGKNIQYF	TGTGCCAGCAGCTTAGGAGAGTCTGGCAAAAACATTCAGTACTTC
TRBJ2-1	.	TRBD2	TRBV7-9	CASSLASGRVGGEQFF	TGTGCCAGCAGCTTGGCAAGCGGGAGGGTTGGGGGTGAGCAGTTCTTC
TRBJ1-2	.	TRBD1	TRBV19	CASSNRPQGPNGYTF	TGTGCCAGTAGTAATAGACCACAGGGGCCGAATGGCTACACCTTC
TRBJ2-3	.	.	TRBV6-5	CASSYGGGSWPDTQYF	TGTGCCAGCAGTTACGGGGGCGGGAGCTGGCCAGATACGCAGTATTTT
TRBJ2-1	.	.	TRBV7-2	CASSFRAGTAHNEQFF	TGTGCCAGCAGCTTTAGGGCGGGGACGGCCCACAATGAGCAGTTCTTC
TRBJ1-6	.	TRBD1	TRBV6-5	CASSTLGQGNSPLHF	TGTGCCAGCAGTACCCTCGGACAGGGCAATTCACCCCTCCACTTT
TRBJ2-2	.	.	TRBV21-1	CASSPRWQGSNTGELFF	TGTGCCAGCAGCCCCCGGTGGCAGGGATCGAACACCGGGGAGCTGTTTTTT
TRBJ1-1	.	.	TRBV5-1	CASSLGSGIEAFF	TGCGCCAGCAGCTTGGGGTCAGGGATTGAAGCTTTCTTT
TRBJ2-3	.	.	TRBV4-2	CASTNLAQRDTQYF	TGTGCCAGCACCAACCTAGCGCAACGCGATACGCAGTATTTT
TRBJ1-1	.	TRBD1	TRBV3-1/TRBV3-2	CASSQEPPRRGKTEAFF	TGTGCCAGCAGCCAAGAACCACCCCGCAGGGGGAAAACTGAAGCTTTCTTT
TRBJ2-1	.	TRBD2	TRBV9	CASSGLSGSGGEQFF	TGTGCCAGCAGCGGACTTAGCGGGAGTGGTGGTGAGCAGTTCTTC
TRBJ2-3	.	TRBD2	TRBV10-3	CAIGLAGANTDTQYF	TGTGCCATCGGGCTAGCGGGAGCAAACACAGATACGCAGTATTTT
TRBJ2-5	.	.	TRBV27	CASSSYHQQGRETQYF	TGTGCCAGCAGTTCGTACCACCAACAGGGGAGGGAGACCCAGTACTTC